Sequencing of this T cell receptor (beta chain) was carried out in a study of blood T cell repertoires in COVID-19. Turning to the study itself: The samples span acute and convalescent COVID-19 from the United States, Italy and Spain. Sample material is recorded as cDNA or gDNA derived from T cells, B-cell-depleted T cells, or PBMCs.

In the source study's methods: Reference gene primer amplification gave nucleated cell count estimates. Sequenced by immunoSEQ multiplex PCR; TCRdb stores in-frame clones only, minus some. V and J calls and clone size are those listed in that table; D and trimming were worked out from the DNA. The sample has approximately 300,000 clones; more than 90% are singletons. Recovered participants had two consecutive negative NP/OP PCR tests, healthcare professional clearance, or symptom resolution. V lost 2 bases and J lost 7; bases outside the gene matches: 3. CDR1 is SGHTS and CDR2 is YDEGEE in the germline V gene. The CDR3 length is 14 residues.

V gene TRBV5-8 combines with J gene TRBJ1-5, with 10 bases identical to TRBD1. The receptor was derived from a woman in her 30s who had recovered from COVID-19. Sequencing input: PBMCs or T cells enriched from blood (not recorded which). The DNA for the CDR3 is TGTGCCAGCAGCTTCCGGGACAGGGGACAGCCCCAGCATTTT. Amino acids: CASSFRDRGQPQHF.